This T cell receptor beta chain was sequenced in a study of shared T cell receptors in the human thymus. Profiled with immunoSEQ multiplex PCR; TCRdb holds only in-frame clones, not every one. This sample has roughly 500,000 clones; approximately 80% occur once, and the top ten carry roughly 0.013%. About this clone itself: Other DNA sequences in this specimen translate into the identical CDR3.

These data also featured in a second study, about human thymus T cells. This second study notes: Seemingly biased V and J gene usage marked thymic and blood repertoires.

Material for sequencing was thymocytes. The TCR sequence derives from a boy less than two years old with a congenital heart defect.

The CDR3 coding sequence is TGTGCCAGCAGCTTGGGACAGGGGGCTAAAGAGACCCAGTACTTC. It encodes CASSLGQGAKETQYF. The J gene is TRBJ2-5, the V gene TRBV5-6, with 10 bases aligning to TRBD1. After removal of 0 bases from V and 3 bases from J, the junction contained 2 bases not matched to a gene. The CDR3 sequence is 15 residues long. Germline V gene sequence: CDR1 SGHDT, CDR2 YYEEEE.